A selection of T cell receptor beta chains follows, all from one sample in a study of blood T cell repertoires in COVID-19. TCRdb's table, derived via immunoSEQ multiplex PCR, lists solely in-frame clones and lacks some. The data show roughly 250,000 clones, about four fifths seen once. The material sequenced was peripheral blood. The receptors stem from a person aged 70 to 80 with COVID-19, enrolled during active disease. CDR3s include the opening cysteine and the closing phenylalanine or tryptophan. The D gene is left open where the match is weak. Expanded clones are given a class, and other clones once, few, many or no size at all.

V: TRBV19; size: .; D: TRBD1; J: TRBJ1-4; DNA: TGTGCCAGTAGTAGGGACAGTGCGGCTAATGAAAAACTGTTTTTT; CDR3: CASSRDSAANEKLFF
V: TRBV7-2; size: .; D: TRBD2; J: TRBJ2-1; DNA: TGTGCCAGCAGCTCAACCGTAACTAGCGGGGGGTACAATGAGCAGTTCTTC; CDR3: CASSSTVTSGGYNEQFF
V: TRBV9; size: .; D: .; J: TRBJ1-4; DNA: TGTGCCAGCTCGGGGGGGTCTAATGAAAAACTGTTTTTT; CDR3: CASSGGSNEKLFF
V: TRBV24-1; size: few; D: TRBD2; J: TRBJ2-1; DNA: TGTGCCACCAGTGATCCTAGCGGGCAGGGGCGCAAAGAGCAGTTCTTC; CDR3: CATSDPSGQGRKEQFF
V: TRBV12-5; size: .; D: .; J: TRBJ2-7; DNA: TGTGCTAGTGTTTCTACACGGGTTGGCTACGAGCAGTACTTC; CDR3: CASVSTRVGYEQYF
V: TRBV28; size: .; D: .; J: TRBJ1-1; DNA: TGTGCCAGCAGACCCACGGGCAGGCGGAGGACTGAAGCTTTCTTT; CDR3: CASRPTGRRRTEAFF
V: TRBV4-3; size: .; D: TRBD1; J: TRBJ1-4; DNA: TGCGCCAGCAGCCAAGATAGGGGGACAGGCGCTGAAAAACTGTTTTTT; CDR3: CASSQDRGTGAEKLFF
V: TRBV27; size: .; D: TRBD2; J: TRBJ2-7; DNA: TGTGCCAGCTCCCTAGCGGCTTCCTACGAGCAGTACTTC; CDR3: CASSLAASYEQYF
V: TRBV4-2; size: .; D: TRBD2; J: TRBJ2-1; DNA: TGTGCCAGCAGCCAACTAAGCGGGATAGGGAACAATGAGCAGTTCTTC; CDR3: CASSQLSGIGNNEQFF
V: TRBV20-1; size: .; D: TRBD1; J: TRBJ2-5; DNA: TGCAGTGCTAGTAGAGGGGACAGACAGTACCAAGAGACCCAGTACTTC; CDR3: CSASRGDRQYQETQYF
V: TRBV2; size: few; D: .; J: TRBJ1-1; DNA: TGTGCCAGCGCCGAGCTAGACACTGAAGCTTTCTTT; CDR3: CASAELDTEAFF
V: TRBV7-2; size: .; D: .; J: TRBJ2-3; DNA: TGTGCCAGCACCCCATATGCGATCACAGATACGCAGTATTTT; CDR3: CASTPYAITDTQYF
V: TRBV19; size: once; D: TRBD2; J: TRBJ2-4; DNA: TGTGCCAGTAGTATTTCGGGGCCTAGCGGGAGTATAACCAAAAACATTCAGTACTTC; CDR3: CASSISGPSGSITKNIQYF
V: TRBV7-9; size: .; D: .; J: TRBJ2-5; DNA: TGTGCCAGCAGCTTAGATGCAGGGTCCCAGGAGACCCAGTACTTC; CDR3: CASSLDAGSQETQYF
V: TRBV30; size: .; D: TRBD2; J: TRBJ2-7; DNA: TGTGCCTGGAGGGCGGGCCTAGCGGGAAGATACGAGCAGTACTTC; CDR3: CAWRAGLAGRYEQYF
V: TRBV2; size: .; D: .; J: TRBJ1-5; DNA: TGTGCCAGCAGGGGACTCATTGGGAGCAATCAGCCCCAGCATTTT; CDR3: CASRGLIGSNQPQHF
V: TRBV5-1; size: .; D: .; J: TRBJ2-7; DNA: TGCGCCAGCAGCTCGGCCTTCTCAGGGGCCGAGCAGTACTTC; CDR3: CASSSAFSGAEQYF
V: TRBV7-9; size: .; D: .; J: TRBJ2-4; DNA: TGTGCCAGCAGCTTCGGGAGAAACATTCAGTACTTC; CDR3: CASSFGRNIQYF
V: TRBV7-2; size: .; D: .; J: TRBJ2-4; DNA: TGTGCCAGCAGCTCCCTCGGGATAGCCAAAAACATTCAGTACTTC; CDR3: CASSSLGIAKNIQYF
V: TRBV5-6; size: .; D: TRBD2; J: TRBJ2-3; DNA: TGTGCCAGCAGCTTATACCCGGGACTAGCGGGAACAGATACGCAGTATTTT; CDR3: CASSLYPGLAGTDTQYF
V: TRBV7-9; size: once; D: TRBD1; J: TRBJ2-5; DNA: TGTGCCAGCAGCTTCCGACAGGGGGCCACAGAGACCCAGTACTTC; CDR3: CASSFRQGATETQYF
V: TRBV3-1/TRBV3-2; size: .; D: TRBD1; J: TRBJ2-5; DNA: TGTGCCAGCAGCCGCGACAGGGGTGAGACCCAGTACTTC; CDR3: CASSRDRGETQYF
V: TRBV9; size: .; D: TRBD2; J: TRBJ2-5; DNA: TGTGCCAGCAGCGCCGGGACTAGCGGATGGAGGGCCCAAGAGACCCAGTACTTC; CDR3: CASSAGTSGWRAQETQYF
V: TRBV18; size: .; D: .; J: TRBJ1-2; DNA: TGTGCCAGCTCACCACGGCAGGACAGCTCGAATGGCTACACCTTC; CDR3: CASSPRQDSSNGYTF
V: TRBV5-4; size: once; D: TRBD1; J: TRBJ1-6; DNA: TGTGCCAGCAGCTTGGCCGGGACAGGGGATAATTCACCCCTCCACTTT; CDR3: CASSLAGTGDNSPLHF
V: TRBV6-2/TRBV6-3; size: .; D: .; J: TRBJ1-1; DNA: TGTGCCAGCAGTCCGCTTCGGGAGAACACTGAAGCTTTCTTT; CDR3: CASSPLRENTEAFF
V: TRBV14; size: .; D: TRBD2; J: TRBJ2-3; DNA: TGTGCCAGCAGCCCCAGTATGACTAGCCACTTCACAGATACGCAGTATTTT; CDR3: CASSPSMTSHFTDTQYF
V: TRBV6-5; size: .; D: .; J: TRBJ1-1; DNA: TGTGCCAGCACCATTACTCAGGGGACCACTGAAGCTTTCTTT; CDR3: CASTITQGTTEAFF
V: TRBV4-1; size: once; D: .; J: TRBJ1-4; DNA: TGCGCCAGCAGCCAAGTCTTTCGGGAAAAACTGTTTTTT; CDR3: CASSQVFREKLFF
V: TRBV7-3; size: .; D: .; J: TRBJ2-2; DNA: TGTGCCAGCAGCTTAAGTGGGTCCGGGAGTCCCGGGGAGCTGTTTTTT; CDR3: CASSLSGSGSPGELFF
V: TRBV4-3; size: .; D: .; J: TRBJ2-7; DNA: TGCGCCAGCAGCCAAGGATCGGGCAGGGGCTACGAGCAGTACTTC; CDR3: CASSQGSGRGYEQYF
V: TRBV7-2; size: .; D: .; J: TRBJ2-2; DNA: TGTGCCAGCAGCTTAGGCGGGGGACAGCGGGGGCTGGCTGGGGAGCTGTTTTTT; CDR3: CASSLGGGQRGLAGELFF
V: TRBV5-5; size: .; D: TRBD2; J: TRBJ2-5; DNA: TGTGCCAGCAGCTTGGCCCCGCGCGGGAGGCTCCAAGAGACCCAGTACTTC; CDR3: CASSLAPRGRLQETQYF
V: TRBV28; size: .; D: .; J: TRBJ1-5; DNA: TGTGCCAGCAGTTTCCTAAACAGGGATGGTCAGCCCCAGCATTTT; CDR3: CASSFLNRDGQPQHF
V: TRBV7-2; size: .; D: .; J: TRBJ2-1; DNA: TGTGCCAGCAGCTTAGCCCCTCCCTACAATGAGCAGTTCTTC; CDR3: CASSLAPPYNEQFF
V: TRBV19; size: .; D: .; J: TRBJ1-3; DNA: TGTGCCAGTCCAACGACAGGTAACTCTGGAAACACCATATATTTT; CDR3: CASPTTGNSGNTIYF
V: TRBV19; size: .; D: .; J: TRBJ1-4; DNA: TGTGCCAGTAAAGGACAGTTCGCTCCAACTAATGAAAAACTGTTTTTT; CDR3: CASKGQFAPTNEKLFF
V: TRBV12-5; size: .; D: .; J: TRBJ2-1; DNA: TGTGCTAGTGGTTTGGTAAATGGGGCCAATGAGCAGTTCTTC; CDR3: CASGLVNGANEQFF
V: TRBV5-4; size: .; D: .; J: TRBJ2-5; DNA: TGTGCCAGCAGCCAAAGGGGTCGCGAGACCCAGTACTTC; CDR3: CASSQRGRETQYF
V: TRBV6-5; size: once; D: .; J: TRBJ1-1; DNA: TGTGCCAGCAGTTACGGGCGGGCCCGAGCTTTCTTT; CDR3: CASSYGRARAFF
V: TRBV5-1; size: .; D: TRBD2; J: TRBJ2-3; DNA: TGCGCCAGCAGCCCGGCGGGGACTAGCGGTAGCACAGATACGCAGTATTTT; CDR3: CASSPAGTSGSTDTQYF
V: TRBV7-9; size: once; D: TRBD2; J: TRBJ2-1; DNA: TGTGCCAGCAGTTCGCTCGCGGGGGGGCCGGATGAGCAGTTCTTC; CDR3: CASSSLAGGPDEQFF